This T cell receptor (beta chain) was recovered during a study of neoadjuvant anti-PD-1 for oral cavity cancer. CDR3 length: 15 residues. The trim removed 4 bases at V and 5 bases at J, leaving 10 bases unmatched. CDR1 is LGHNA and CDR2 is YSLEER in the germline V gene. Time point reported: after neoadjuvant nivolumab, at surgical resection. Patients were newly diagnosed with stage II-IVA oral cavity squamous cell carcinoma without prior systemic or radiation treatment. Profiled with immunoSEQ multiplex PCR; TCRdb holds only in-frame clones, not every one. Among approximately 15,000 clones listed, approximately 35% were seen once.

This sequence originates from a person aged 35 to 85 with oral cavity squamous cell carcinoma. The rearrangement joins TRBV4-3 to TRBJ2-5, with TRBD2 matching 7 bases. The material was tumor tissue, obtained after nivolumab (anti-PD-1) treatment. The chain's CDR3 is CASSRDSAGRETQYF. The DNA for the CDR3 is TGCGCCAGCAGCCGCGACAGTGCCGGGAGGGAGACCCAGTACTTC.